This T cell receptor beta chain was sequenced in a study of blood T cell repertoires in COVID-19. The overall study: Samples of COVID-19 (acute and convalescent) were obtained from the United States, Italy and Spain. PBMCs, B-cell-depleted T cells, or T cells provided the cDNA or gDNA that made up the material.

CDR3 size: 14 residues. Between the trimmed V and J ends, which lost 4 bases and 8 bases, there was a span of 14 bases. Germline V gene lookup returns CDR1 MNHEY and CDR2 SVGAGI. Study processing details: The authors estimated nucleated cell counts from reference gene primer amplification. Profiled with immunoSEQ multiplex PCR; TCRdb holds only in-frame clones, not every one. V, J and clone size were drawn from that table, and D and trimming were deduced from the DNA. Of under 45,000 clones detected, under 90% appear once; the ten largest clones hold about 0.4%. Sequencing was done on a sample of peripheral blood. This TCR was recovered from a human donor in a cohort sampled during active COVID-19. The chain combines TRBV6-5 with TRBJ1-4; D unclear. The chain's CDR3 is CASSSGLAVEKLFF. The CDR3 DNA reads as TGTGCCAGCAGTTCGGGGTTGGCAGTCGAAAAACTGTTTTTT.